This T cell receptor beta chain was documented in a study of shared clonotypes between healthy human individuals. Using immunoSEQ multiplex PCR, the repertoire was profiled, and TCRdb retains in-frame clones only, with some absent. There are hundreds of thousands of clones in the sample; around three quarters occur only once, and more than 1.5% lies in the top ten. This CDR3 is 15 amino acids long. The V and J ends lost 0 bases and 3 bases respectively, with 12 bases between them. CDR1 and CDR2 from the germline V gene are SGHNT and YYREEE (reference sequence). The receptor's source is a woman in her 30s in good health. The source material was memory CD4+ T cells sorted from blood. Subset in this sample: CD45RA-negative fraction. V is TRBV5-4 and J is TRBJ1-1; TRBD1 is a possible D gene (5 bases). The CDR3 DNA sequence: TGTGCCAGCAGCTTGGGCGGGACTTGGGACACTGAAGCTTTCTTT. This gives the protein CASSLGGTWDTEAFF.